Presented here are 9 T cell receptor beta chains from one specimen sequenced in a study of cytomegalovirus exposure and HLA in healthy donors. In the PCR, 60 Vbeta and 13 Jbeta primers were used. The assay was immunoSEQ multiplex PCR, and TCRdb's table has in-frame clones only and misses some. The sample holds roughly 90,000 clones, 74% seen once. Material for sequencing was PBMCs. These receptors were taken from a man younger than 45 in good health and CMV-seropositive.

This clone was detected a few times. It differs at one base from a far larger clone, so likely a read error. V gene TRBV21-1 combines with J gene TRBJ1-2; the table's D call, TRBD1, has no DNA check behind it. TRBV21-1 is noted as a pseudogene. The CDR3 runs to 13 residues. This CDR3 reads CASSLYRGLGYTF. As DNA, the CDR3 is TGTGCCAGCAGCTTATACAGGGGGCTTGGCTACACCTTC.

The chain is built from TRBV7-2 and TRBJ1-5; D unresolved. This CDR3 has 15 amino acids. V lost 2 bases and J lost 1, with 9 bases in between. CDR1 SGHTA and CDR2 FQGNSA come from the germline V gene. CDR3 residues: CASSLTDLSNQPQHF. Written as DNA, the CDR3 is TGTGCCAGCAGCTTAACAGACCTAAGCAATCAGCCCCAGCATTTT.

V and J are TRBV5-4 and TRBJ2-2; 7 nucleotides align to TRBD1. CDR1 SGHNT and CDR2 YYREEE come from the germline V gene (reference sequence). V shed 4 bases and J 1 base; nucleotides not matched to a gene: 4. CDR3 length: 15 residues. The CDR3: CASSPQGLNTGELFF. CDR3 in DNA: TGTGCCAGCAGCCCACAGGGGTTGAACACCGGGGAGCTGTTTTTT.

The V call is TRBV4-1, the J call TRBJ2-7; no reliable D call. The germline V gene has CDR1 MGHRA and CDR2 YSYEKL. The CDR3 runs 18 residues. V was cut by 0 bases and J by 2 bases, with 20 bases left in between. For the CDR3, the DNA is TGCGCCAGCAGCCAAGATTCGGGTTCTCGAAGCATTCCCTACGAGCAGTACTTC. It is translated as CASSQDSGSRSIPYEQYF.

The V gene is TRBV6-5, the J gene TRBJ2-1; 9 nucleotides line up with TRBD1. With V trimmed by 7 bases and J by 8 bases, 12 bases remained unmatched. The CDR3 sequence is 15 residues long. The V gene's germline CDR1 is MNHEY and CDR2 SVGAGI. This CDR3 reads CASTHTGTGTDEQFF. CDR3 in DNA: TGTGCCAGCACTCATACCGGGACAGGGACTGATGAGCAGTTCTTC.

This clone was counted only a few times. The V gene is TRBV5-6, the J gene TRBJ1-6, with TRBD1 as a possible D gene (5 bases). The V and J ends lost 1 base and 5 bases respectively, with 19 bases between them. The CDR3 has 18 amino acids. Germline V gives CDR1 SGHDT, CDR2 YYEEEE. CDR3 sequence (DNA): TGTGCCAGCAGCTTGCGGAAAGGGGCGTTGTATGATAATTCACCCCTCCACTTT. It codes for CASSLRKGALYDNSPLHF.

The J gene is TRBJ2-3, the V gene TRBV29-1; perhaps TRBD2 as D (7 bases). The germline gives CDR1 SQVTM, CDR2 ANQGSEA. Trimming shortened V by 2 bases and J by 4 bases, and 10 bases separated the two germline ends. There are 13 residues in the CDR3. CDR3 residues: CSVEIGGADTQYF. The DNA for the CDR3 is TGCAGCGTTGAAATAGGGGGGGCAGATACGCAGTATTTT.

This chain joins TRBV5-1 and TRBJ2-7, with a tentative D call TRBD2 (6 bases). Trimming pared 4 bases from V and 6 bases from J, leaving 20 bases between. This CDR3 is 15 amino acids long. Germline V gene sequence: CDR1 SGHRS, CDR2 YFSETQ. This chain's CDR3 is CASSLPRDSLGEQYF. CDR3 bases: TGCGCCAGCAGCCTACCCCGGGACTCCCTGGGCGAGCAGTACTTC. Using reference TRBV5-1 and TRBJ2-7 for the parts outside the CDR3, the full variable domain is KAGVTQTPRYLIKTRGQQVTLSCSPISGHRSVSWYQQTPGQGLQFLFEYFSETQRNKGNFPGRFSGRQFSNSRSEMNVSTLELGDSALYLCASSLPRDSLGEQYFGPGTRLTVT.

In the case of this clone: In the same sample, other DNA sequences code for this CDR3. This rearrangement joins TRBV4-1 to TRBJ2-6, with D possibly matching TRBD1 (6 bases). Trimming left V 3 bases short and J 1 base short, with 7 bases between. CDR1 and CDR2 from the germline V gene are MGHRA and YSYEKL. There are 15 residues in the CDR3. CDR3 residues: CASSQDSSGANVLTF. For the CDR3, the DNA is TGCGCCAGCAGCCAGGACAGTTCTGGGGCCAACGTCCTGACTTTC.